The entry that follows covers one T cell receptor (beta chain) sequence. What it binds is unknown. A single base separates this from a much larger clone, so it may be a read error. Per the study methods: Variation in CDR3 across clinicopathological groups served as the basis for constructing a distant-metastasis classifier in papillary thyroid cancer. TCRdb redid the clone calls on the PCR reads using MiXCR. These V and J calls are TCRdb output, not the study's own analysis. The data show around 5,000 clones, with 25% seen just once and approximately 12% held by the top ten. The data derive from a study of metastatic and nonmetastatic thyroid tumors. About the study: Thyroid patients, malignant and benign, had repertoires compared across blood and tumor or nodule tissue. General observations from the study: Malignant thyroid tumors reportedly had TCR beta diversity that was significantly higher than in benign nodules, in blood and tumor.

CDR3 length: 14 residues. CDR1 is WSHSY, CDR2 SAAADI, per germline. With 10 bases clipped from V and 8 bases from J, the junction kept 16 bases outside the gene matches. There were no patients who had received any treatment before thyroid surgery. The source is a male donor with papillary thyroid cancer or a benign thyroid nodule (not recorded which). Some clones in this sample may be carry-over from other donors' samples. V gene TRBV10-2 combines with J gene TRBJ1-1; 7 bases are shared with TRBD1. Sequencing was done on a sample of adjacent normal tissue. The CDR3 reads CAISWTGTKGEAFF. The CDR3 DNA sequence: TGCGCCATCTCTTGGACAGGAACGAAGGGGGAAGCTTTCTTT.